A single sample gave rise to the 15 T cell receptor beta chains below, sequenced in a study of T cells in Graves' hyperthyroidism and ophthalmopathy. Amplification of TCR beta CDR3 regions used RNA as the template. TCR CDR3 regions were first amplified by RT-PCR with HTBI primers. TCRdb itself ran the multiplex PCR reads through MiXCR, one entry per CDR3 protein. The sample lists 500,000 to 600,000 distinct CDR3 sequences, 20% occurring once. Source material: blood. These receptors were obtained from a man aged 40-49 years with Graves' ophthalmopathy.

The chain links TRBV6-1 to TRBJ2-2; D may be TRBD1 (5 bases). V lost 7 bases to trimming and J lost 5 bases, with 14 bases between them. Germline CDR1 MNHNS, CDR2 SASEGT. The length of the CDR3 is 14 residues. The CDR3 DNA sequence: TGTGCCAGCACCGACAGTGGACCTACCGGGGAGCTGTTTTTT. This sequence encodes CASTDSGPTGELFF.

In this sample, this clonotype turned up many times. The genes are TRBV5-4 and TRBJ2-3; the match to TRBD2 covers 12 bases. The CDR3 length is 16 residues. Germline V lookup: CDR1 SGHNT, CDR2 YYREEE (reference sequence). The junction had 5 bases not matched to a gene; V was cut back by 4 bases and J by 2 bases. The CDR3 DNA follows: TGTGCCAGCAGCCCTGGACTAGCGGGGCCCACAGATACGCAGTATTTT. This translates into CASSPGLAGPTDTQYF.

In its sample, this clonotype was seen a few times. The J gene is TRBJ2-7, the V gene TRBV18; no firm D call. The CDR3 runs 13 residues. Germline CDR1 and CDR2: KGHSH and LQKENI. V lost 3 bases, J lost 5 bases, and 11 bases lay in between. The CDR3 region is CASSPMVNHEQYF. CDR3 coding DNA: TGTGCCAGCTCACCCATGGTGAACCACGAGCAGTACTTC.

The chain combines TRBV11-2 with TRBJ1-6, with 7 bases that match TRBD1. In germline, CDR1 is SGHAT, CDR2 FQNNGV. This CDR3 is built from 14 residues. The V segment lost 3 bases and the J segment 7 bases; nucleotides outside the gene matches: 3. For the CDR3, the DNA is TGTGCCAGCAGCTTCCGGGACAGAAATTCACCCCTCCACTTT. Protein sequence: CASSFRDRNSPLHF.

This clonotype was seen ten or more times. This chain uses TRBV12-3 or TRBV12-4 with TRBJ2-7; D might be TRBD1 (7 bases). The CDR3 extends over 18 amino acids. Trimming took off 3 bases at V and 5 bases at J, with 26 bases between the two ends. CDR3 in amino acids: CASSFPLTGRIVKDEQYF. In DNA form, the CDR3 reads TGTGCCAGCAGTTTCCCTTTGACAGGGAGGATTGTAAAAGACGAGCAGTACTTC.

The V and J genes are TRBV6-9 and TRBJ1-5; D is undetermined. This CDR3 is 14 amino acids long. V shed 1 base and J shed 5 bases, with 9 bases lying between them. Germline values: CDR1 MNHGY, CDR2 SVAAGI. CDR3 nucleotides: TGTGCCAGCAGTTATTGGGCCGGGGATCAGCCCCAGCATTTT. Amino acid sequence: CASSYWAGDQPQHF.

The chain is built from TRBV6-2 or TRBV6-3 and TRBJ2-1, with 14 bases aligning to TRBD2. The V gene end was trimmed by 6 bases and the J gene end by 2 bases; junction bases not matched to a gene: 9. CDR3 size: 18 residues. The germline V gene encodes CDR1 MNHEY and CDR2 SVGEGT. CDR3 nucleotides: TGTGCCAGCAGCAATAATGCGGGACTAGCGGGAGCCTACAATGAGCAGTTCTTC. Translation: CASSNNAGLAGAYNEQFF.

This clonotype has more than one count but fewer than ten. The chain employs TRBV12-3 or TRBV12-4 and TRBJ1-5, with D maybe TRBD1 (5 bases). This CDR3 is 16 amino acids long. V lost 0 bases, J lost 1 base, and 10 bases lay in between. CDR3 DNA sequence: TGTGCCAGCAGTTTAGCCAGGGCGAGAAGCAATCAGCCCCAGCATTTT. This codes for CASSLARARSNQPQHF.

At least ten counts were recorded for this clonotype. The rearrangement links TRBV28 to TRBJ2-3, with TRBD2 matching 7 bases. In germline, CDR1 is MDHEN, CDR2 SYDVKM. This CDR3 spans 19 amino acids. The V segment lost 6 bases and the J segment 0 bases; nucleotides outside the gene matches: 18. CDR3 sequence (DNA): TGTGCCAGCAGACCTACTCTTCTCGGGAGGACCACGAGCACAGATACGCAGTATTTT. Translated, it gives CASRPTLLGRTTSTDTQYF.

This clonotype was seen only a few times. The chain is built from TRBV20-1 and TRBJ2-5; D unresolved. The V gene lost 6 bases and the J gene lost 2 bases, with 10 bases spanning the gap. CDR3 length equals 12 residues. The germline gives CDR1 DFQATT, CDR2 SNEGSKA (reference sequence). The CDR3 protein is CSAWLRQETQYF. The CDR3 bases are TGCAGTGCATGGCTCCGTCAAGAGACCCAGTACTTC.

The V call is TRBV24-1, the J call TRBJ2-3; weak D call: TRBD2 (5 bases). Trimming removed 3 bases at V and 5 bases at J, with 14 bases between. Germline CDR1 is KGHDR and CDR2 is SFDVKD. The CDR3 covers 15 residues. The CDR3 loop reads CATSDPMDWRDTQYF. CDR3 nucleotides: TGTGCCACCAGTGATCCCATGGACTGGCGAGATACGCAGTATTTT.

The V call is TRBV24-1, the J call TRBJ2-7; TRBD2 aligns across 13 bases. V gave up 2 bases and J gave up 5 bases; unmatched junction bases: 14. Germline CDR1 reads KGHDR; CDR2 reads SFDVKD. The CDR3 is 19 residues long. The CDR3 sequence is CATSDSTVSGTSGINEQYF. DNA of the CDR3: TGTGCCACCAGTGATTCGACTGTCTCGGGGACTAGCGGGATAAACGAGCAGTACTTC.

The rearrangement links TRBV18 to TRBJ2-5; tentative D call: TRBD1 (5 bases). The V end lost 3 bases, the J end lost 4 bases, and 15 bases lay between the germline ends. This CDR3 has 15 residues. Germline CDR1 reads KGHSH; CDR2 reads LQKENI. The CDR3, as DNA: TGTGCCAGCTCACCTCGTTCAGGGATCGGAGAGACCCAGTACTTC. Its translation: CASSPRSGIGETQYF. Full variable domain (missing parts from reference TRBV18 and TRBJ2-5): NAGVMQNPRHLVRRRGQEARLRCSPMKGHSHVYWYRQLPEEGLKFMVYLQKENIIDESGMPKERFSAEFPKEGPSILRIQQVVRGDSAAYFCASSPRSGIGETQYFGPGTRLLVL.

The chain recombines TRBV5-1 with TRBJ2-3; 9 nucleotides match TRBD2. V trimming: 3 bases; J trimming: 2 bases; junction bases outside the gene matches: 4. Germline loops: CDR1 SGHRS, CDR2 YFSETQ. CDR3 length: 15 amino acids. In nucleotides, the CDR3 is TGCGCCAGCAGCTCCTCTAGCGGGGCCACAGATACGCAGTATTTT. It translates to CASSSSSGATDTQYF.

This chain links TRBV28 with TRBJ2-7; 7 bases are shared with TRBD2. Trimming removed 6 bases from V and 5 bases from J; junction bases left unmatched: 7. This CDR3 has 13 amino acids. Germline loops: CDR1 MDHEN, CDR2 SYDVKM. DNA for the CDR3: TGTGCCAGCAGAAACGGGAGGACCCACGAGCAGTACTTC. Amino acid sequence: CASRNGRTHEQYF.